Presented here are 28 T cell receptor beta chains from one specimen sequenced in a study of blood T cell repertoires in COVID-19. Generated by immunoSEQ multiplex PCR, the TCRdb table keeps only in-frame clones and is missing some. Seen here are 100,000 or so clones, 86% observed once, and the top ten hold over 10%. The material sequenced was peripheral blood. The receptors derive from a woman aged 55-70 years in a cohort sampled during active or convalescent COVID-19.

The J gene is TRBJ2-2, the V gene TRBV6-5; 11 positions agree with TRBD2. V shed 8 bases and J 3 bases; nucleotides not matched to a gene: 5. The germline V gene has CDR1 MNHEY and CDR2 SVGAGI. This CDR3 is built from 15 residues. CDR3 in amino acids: CASQLAGEYTGELFF. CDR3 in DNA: TGTGCCAGCCAACTAGCGGGAGAATACACCGGGGAGCTGTTTTTT.

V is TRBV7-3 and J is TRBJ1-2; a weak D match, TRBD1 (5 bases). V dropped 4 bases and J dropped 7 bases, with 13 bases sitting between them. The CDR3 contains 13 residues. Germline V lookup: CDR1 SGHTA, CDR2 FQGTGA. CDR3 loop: CASSSRDSSGYTF. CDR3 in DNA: TGTGCCAGCAGCTCACGGGACTCTAGTGGCTACACCTTC.

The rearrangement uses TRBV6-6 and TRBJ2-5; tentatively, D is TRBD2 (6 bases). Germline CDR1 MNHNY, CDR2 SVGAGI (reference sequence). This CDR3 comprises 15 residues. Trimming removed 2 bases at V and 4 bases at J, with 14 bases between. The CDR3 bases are TGTGCCAGCAGTTACCCGGTCGGAGCGGGAGAGACCCAGTACTTC. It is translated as CASSYPVGAGETQYF.

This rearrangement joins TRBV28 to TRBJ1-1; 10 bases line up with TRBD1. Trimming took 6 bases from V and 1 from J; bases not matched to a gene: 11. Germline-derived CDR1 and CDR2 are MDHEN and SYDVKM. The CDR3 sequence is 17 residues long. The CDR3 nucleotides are TGTGCCAGCAGCCTAAGACAGGGGGCAGGCGGGAACACTGAAGCTTTCTTT. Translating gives CASSLRQGAGGNTEAFF.

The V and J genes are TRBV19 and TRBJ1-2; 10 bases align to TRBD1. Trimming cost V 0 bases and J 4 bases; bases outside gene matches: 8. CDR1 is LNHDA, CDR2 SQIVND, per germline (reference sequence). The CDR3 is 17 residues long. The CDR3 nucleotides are TGTGCCAGTAGTATAGAGTCGGGACAGGGGTCTCTCTATGGCTACACCTTC. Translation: CASSIESGQGSLYGYTF.

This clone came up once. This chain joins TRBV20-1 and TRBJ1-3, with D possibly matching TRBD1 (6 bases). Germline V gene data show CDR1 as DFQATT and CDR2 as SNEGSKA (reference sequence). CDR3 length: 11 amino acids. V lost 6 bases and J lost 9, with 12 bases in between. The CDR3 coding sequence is TGCAGTGCCAGGGGCACAACCACCATATATTTT. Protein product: CSARGTTTIYF.

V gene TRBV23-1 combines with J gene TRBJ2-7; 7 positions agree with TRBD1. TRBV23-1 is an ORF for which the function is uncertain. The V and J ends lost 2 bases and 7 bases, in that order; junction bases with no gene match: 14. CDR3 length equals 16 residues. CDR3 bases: TGCGCCAGCAGTCAACTCGCCGACAGGGCATCTGGTGAGCAGTACTTC. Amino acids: CASSQLADRASGEQYF.

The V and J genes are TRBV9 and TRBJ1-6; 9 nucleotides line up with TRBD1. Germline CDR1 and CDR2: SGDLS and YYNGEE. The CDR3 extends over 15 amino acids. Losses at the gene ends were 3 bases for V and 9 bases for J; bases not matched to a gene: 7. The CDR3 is CASSALGTGSSPLHF. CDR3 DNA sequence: TGTGCCAGCAGCGCCCTAGGGACAGGGAGTTCACCCCTCCACTTT.

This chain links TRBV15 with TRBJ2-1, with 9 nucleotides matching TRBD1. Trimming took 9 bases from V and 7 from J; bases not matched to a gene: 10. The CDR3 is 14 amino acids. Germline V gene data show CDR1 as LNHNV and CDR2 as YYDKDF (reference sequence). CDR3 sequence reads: CATRDREPVNEQFF. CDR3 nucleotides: TGTGCCACGAGGGACAGGGAGCCTGTAAATGAGCAGTTCTTC. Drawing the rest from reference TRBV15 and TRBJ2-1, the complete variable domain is DAMVIQNPRYQVTQFGKPVTLSCSQTLNHNVMYWYQQKSSQAPKLLFHYYDKDFNNEADTPDNFQSRRPNTSFCFLDIRSPGLGDTAMYLCATRDREPVNEQFFGPGTRLTVL.

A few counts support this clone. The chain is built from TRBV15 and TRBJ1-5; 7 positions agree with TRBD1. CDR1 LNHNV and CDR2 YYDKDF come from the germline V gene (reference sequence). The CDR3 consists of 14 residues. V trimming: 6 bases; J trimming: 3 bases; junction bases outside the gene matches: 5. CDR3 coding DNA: TGTGCCACCAGGCCGGGACAGTACAATCAGCCCCAGCATTTT. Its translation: CATRPGQYNQPQHF.

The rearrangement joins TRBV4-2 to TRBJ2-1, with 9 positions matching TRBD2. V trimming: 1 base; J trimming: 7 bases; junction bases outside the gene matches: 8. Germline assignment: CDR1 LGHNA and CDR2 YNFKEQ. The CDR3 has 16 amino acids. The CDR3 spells CASSQVGSGGWNEQFF. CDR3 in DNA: TGTGCCAGCAGCCAAGTGGGAAGCGGGGGGTGGAATGAGCAGTTCTTC.

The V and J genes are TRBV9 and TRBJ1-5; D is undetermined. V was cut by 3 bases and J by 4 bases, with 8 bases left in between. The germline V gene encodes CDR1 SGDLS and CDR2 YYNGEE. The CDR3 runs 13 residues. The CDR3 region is CASSDGENQPQHF. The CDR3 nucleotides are TGTGCCAGCAGCGACGGGGAAAATCAGCCCCAGCATTTT.

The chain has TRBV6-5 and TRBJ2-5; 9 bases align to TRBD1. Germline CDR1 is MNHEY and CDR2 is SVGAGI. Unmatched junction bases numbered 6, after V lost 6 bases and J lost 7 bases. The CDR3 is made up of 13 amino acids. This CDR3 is CASSGQGTGTQYF. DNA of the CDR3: TGTGCCAGCAGCGGACAGGGGACGGGGACCCAGTACTTC.

The CDR3 is CASRERGASYEQYF. In DNA, the CDR3 is TGTGCCAGCAGGGAGCGCGGGGCTTCCTACGAGCAGTACTTC. The V and J genes are TRBV28 and TRBJ2-7; D might be TRBD2 (6 bases). CDR1 is MDHEN, CDR2 SYDVKM, per germline. This CDR3 is built from 14 residues. Between the trimmed V and J ends, which lost 6 bases and 1 base, there was a span of 13 bases.

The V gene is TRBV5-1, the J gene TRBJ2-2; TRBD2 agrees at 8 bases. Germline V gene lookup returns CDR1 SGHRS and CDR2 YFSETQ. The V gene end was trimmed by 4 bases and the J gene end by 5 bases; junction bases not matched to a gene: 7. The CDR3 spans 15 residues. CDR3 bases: TGCGCCAGCAGCATTAGCGGGAAGGGGACCGGGGAGCTGTTTTTT. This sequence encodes CASSISGKGTGELFF.

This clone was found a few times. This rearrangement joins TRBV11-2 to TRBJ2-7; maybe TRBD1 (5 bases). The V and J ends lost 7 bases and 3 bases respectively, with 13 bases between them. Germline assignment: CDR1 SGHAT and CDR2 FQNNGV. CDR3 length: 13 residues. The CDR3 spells CASTLRGHYEQYF. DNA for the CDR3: TGTGCCAGCACCCTTAGGGGCCACTACGAGCAGTACTTC.

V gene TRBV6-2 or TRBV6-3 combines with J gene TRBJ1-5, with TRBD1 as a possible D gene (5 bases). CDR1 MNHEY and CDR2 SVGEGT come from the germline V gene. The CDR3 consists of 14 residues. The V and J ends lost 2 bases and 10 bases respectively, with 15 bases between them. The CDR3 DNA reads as TGTGCCAGCAGTTACACGGACAAGGCGTACCCCCAGCATTTT. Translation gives CASSYTDKAYPQHF.

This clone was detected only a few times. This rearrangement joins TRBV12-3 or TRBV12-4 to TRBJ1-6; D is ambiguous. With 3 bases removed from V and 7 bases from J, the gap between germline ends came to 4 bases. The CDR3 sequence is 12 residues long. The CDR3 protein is CASSFSNSPLHF. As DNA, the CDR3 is TGTGCCAGCAGTTTCTCGAATTCACCCCTCCACTTT.

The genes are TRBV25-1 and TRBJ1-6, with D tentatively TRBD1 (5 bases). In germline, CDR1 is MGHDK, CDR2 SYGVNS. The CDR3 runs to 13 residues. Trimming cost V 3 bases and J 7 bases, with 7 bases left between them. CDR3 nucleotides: TGTGCCAGCAGTGAGCCAGGGAATTCACCCCTCCACTTT. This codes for CASSEPGNSPLHF.

The CDR3 bases are TGCAGCGTCACCAGGGGGGTCTACGAGCAGTACTTC. As protein: CSVTRGVYEQYF. The chain couples TRBV29-1 to TRBJ2-7, with D perhaps matching TRBD1 (7 bases). This CDR3 has 12 residues. Germline-derived CDR1 and CDR2 are SQVTM and ANQGSEA. V lost 6 bases, J lost 3 bases, and 12 bases lay in between.

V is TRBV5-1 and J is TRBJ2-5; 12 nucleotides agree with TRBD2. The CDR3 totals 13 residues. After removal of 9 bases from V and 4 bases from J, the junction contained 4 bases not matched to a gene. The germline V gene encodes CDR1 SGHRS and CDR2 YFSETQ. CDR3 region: CATSGGAGETQYF. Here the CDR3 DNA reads TGCGCCACTAGCGGGGGGGCAGGAGAGACCCAGTACTTC.

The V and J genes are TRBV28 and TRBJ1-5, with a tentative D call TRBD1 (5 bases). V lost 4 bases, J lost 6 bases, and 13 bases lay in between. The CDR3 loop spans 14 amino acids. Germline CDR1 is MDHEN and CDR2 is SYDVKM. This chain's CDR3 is CASSSGQGSQPQHF. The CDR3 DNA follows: TGTGCCAGCAGTTCAGGGCAGGGTAGTCAGCCCCAGCATTTT.

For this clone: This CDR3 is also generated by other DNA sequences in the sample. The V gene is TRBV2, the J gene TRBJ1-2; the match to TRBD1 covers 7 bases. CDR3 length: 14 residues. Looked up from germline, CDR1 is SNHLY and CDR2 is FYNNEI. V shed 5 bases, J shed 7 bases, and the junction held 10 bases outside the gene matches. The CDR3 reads CASSLGQWASGYTF. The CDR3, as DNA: TGTGCCAGCAGTCTGGGACAGTGGGCTTCTGGCTACACCTTC.

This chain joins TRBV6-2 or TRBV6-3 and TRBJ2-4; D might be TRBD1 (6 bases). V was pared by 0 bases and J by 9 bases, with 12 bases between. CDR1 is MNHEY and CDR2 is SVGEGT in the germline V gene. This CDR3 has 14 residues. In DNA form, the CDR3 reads TGTGCCAGCAGTTACTCGGGGCCAGGGGCCATTCAGTACTTC. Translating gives CASSYSGPGAIQYF.

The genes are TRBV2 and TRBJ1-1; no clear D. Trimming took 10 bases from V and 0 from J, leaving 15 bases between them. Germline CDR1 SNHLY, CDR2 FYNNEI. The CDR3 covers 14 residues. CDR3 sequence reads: CATGRVGLNTEAFF. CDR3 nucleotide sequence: TGTGCCACGGGGAGGGTAGGGTTGAACACTGAAGCTTTCTTT.

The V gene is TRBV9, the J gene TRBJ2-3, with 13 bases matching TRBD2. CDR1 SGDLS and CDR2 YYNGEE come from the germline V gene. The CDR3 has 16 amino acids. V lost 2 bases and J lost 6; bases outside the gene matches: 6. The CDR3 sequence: CASSVLTSGGADTQYF. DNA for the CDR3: TGTGCCAGCAGCGTGCTTACTAGCGGGGGGGCCGATACGCAGTATTTT.

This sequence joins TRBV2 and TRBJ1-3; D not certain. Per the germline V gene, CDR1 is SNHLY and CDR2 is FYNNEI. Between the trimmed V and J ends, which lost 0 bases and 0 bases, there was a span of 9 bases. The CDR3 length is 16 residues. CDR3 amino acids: CASSEAEYGSGNTIYF. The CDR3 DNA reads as TGTGCCAGCAGTGAAGCGGAGTACGGCTCTGGAAACACCATATATTTT. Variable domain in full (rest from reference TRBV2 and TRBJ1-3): EPEVTQTPSHQVTQMGQEVILRCVPISNHLYFYWYRQILGQKVEFLVSFYNNEISEKSEIFDDQFSVERPDGSNFTLKIRSTKLEDSAMYFCASSEAEYGSGNTIYFGEGSWLTVV.

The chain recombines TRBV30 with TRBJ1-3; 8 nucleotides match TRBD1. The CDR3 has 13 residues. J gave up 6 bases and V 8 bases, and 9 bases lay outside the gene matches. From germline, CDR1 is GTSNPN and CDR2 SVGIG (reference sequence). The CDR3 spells CARKDRVENTIYF. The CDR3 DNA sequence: TGTGCCCGGAAGGACAGGGTGGAAAACACCATATATTTT. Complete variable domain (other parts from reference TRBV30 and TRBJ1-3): SQTIHQWPATLVQPVGSPLSLECTVEGTSNPNLYWYRQAAGRGLQLLFYSVGIGQISSEVPQNLSASRPQDRQFILSSKKLLLSDSGFYLCARKDRVENTIYFGEGSWLTVV.